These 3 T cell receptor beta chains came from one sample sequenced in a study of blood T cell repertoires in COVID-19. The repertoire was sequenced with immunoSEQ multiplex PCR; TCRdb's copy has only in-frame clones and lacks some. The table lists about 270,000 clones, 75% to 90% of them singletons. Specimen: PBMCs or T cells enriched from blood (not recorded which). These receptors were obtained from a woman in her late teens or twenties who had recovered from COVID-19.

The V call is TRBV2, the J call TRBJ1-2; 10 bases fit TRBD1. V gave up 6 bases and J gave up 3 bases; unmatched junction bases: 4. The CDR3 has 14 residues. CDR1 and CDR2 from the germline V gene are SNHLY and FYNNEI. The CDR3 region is CASSDRGQDYGYTF. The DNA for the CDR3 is TGTGCCAGCAGCGACAGGGGGCAAGACTATGGCTACACCTTC.

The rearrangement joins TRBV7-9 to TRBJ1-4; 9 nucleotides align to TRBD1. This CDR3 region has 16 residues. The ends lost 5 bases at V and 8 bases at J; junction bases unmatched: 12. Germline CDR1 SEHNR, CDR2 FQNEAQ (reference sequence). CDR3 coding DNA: TGTGCCAGCAGCATCGGTATGGACAGGGGTCGAGAAAAACTGTTTTTT. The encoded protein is CASSIGMDRGREKLFF.

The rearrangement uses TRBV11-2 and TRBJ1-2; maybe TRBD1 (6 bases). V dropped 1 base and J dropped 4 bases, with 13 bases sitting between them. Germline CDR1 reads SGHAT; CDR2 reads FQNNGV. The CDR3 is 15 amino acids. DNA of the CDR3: TGTGCCAGCAGCTTAGTTCCAGGGGAATCCTATGGCTACACCTTC. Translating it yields CASSLVPGESYGYTF.